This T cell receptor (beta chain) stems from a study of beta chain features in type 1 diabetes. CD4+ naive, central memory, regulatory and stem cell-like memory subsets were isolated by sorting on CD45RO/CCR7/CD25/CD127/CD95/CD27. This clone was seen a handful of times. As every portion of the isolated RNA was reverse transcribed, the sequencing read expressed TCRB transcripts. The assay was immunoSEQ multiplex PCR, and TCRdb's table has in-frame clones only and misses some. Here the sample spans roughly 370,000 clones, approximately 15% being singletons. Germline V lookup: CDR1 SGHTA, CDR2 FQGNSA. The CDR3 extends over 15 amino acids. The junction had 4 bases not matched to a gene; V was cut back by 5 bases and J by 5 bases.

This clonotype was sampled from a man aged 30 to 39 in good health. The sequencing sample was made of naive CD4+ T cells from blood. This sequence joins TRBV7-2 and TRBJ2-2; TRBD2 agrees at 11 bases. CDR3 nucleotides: TGTGCCAGCAGCCCAAGACTAGCGGGAACCGGGGAGCTGTTTTTT. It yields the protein CASSPRLAGTGELFF. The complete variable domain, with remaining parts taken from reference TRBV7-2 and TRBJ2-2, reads GAGVSQSPSNKVTEKGKDVELRCDPISGHTALYWYRQSLGQGLEFLIYFQGNSAPDKSGLPSDRFSAERTGGSVSTLTIQRTQQEDSAVYLCASSPRLAGTGELFFGEGSRLTVL.